This T cell receptor (beta chain) was sequenced for a study of blood T cell repertoires in COVID-19. On the study more broadly: COVID-19 samples collected from the United States, Italy and Spain covered acute and convalescent phases.

Cohort allocation depended upon clinical history that participants reported. Original data processing: Amplification of reference gene primers was used by the study to estimate nucleated cell counts. Produced via immunoSEQ multiplex PCR; TCRdb's table is partial and in-frame only. V, J and clone size are those of that table, while D and trimming were read from the DNA. In the table there are about 330,000 clones, roughly 86% of which are singletons. This clone has only one observation. The CDR3 contains 15 residues. V lost 2 bases and J 4 bases, leaving 12 bases between the germline ends. Germline CDR1 reads SGHVS; CDR2 reads FQNEAQ.

This TCR derives from a woman aged 30 to 39 who had recovered from COVID-19. The sequenced sample was PBMCs or T cells enriched from blood (not recorded which). The V and J genes are TRBV7-8 and TRBJ1-3; D may be TRBD1 (6 bases). The CDR3 DNA sequence: TGTGCCAGCAGCTTAACCACAGGGCGGGGAAACACCATATATTTT. Translating gives CASSLTTGRGNTIYF.